A selection of T cell receptor beta chains follows, all from one sample in a study of siplizumab effects on memory and regulatory T cells. Libraries were prepared by immunoSEQ multiplex PCR; TCRdb keeps only in-frame clonotypes and omits some of them. The repertoire holds about 120,000 clones, with 90% to 95% as singletons. The specimen sequenced was non-Treg CD4+ T cells sorted from blood. These receptors were obtained from a human donor in good health. Each CDR3 is given with its conserved first and last residue. The D gene is left open where the match is weak. Clone size is not always given. Where it is, it says once, few, many or a class for expanded clones.

cdr3_aa: CASSKYPLGRGYEQYF
cdr3_nt: TGTGCCAGCAGCAAATATCCCCTGGGTAGGGGCTACGAGCAGTACTTC
clone_size: once
j_call: TRBJ2-7
v_call: TRBV5-5
d_call: .

cdr3_aa: CASRGTVNSPLHF
cdr3_nt: TGTGCCAGCCGCGGGACAGTTAATTCACCCCTCCACTTT
clone_size: .
j_call: TRBJ1-6
v_call: TRBV2
d_call: TRBD1

cdr3_aa: CASRPATGRYEKLFF
cdr3_nt: TGTGCCAGCAGACCCGCGACAGGGAGGTATGAAAAACTGTTTTTT
clone_size: .
j_call: TRBJ1-4
v_call: TRBV6-5
d_call: TRBD1

cdr3_aa: CASRWWVNTGELFF
cdr3_nt: TGTGCCAGCAGGTGGTGGGTTAACACCGGGGAGCTGTTTTTT
clone_size: .
j_call: TRBJ2-2
v_call: TRBV5-6
d_call: .

cdr3_aa: CASSQDTAGSNQPQHF
cdr3_nt: TGCGCCAGCAGCCAAGATACGGCCGGGAGCAATCAGCCCCAGCATTTT
clone_size: .
j_call: TRBJ1-5
v_call: TRBV4-3
d_call: .

cdr3_aa: CATQTGLGEAFF
cdr3_nt: TGTGCCACCCAGACAGGGTTAGGTGAAGCTTTCTTT
clone_size: .
j_call: TRBJ1-1
v_call: TRBV10-3
d_call: TRBD1

cdr3_aa: CASSRSPSETQYF
cdr3_nt: TGTGCCAGCAGCCGAAGTCCCTCAGAGACCCAGTACTTC
clone_size: .
j_call: TRBJ2-5
v_call: TRBV7-2
d_call: .

cdr3_aa: CASSPTTGAAQPQHF
cdr3_nt: TGTGCCAGCAGCCCTACTACAGGGGCTGCTCAGCCCCAGCATTTT
clone_size: .
j_call: TRBJ1-5
v_call: TRBV28
d_call: TRBD1

cdr3_aa: CASSKDRVRATNEKLFF
cdr3_nt: TGCGCCAGCAGCAAGGACAGGGTTCGAGCAACTAATGAAAAACTGTTTTTT
clone_size: .
j_call: TRBJ1-4
v_call: TRBV5-1
d_call: TRBD1

cdr3_aa: CASSYTLYGYTF
cdr3_nt: TGTGCCAGCAGTTACACGTTATATGGCTACACCTTC
clone_size: .
j_call: TRBJ1-2
v_call: TRBV6-6
d_call: .

cdr3_aa: CASSPSMVGETQYF
cdr3_nt: TGCGCCAGCAGCCCTTCTATGGTCGGGGAGACCCAGTACTTC
clone_size: once
j_call: TRBJ2-5
v_call: TRBV10-1
d_call: .

cdr3_aa: CASETSGGLYEQYF
cdr3_nt: TGTGCCAGCGAGACTAGCGGGGGCCTATACGAGCAGTACTTC
clone_size: .
j_call: TRBJ2-7
v_call: TRBV6-1
d_call: TRBD2

cdr3_aa: CASSLGVGGGNQPQHF
cdr3_nt: TGCGCCAGCAGCTTGGGCGTCGGGGGGGGCAATCAGCCCCAGCATTTT
clone_size: .
j_call: TRBJ1-5
v_call: TRBV5-1
d_call: .

cdr3_aa: CASSPRREANEKLFF
cdr3_nt: TGTGCCAGCTCACCGAGGAGGGAGGCTAATGAAAAACTGTTTTTT
clone_size: .
j_call: TRBJ1-4
v_call: TRBV18
d_call: .

cdr3_aa: CASSPSTPAESTDTQYF
cdr3_nt: TGTGCCAGCAGTCCATCCACCCCCGCGGAGAGCACAGATACGCAGTATTTT
clone_size: .
j_call: TRBJ2-3
v_call: TRBV28
d_call: .

cdr3_aa: CAWGAGVHEQYF
cdr3_nt: TGTGCCTGGGGTGCAGGGGTTCACGAGCAGTACTTC
clone_size: .
j_call: TRBJ2-7
v_call: TRBV30
d_call: .

cdr3_aa: CASSLGGSRRSGNTDTQYF
cdr3_nt: TGTGCCAGCAGCCTGGGGGGGTCCCGTAGGTCGGGCAACACAGATACGCAGTATTTT
clone_size: .
j_call: TRBJ2-3
v_call: TRBV11-3
d_call: TRBD2

cdr3_aa: CASSRDRANYGYTF
cdr3_nt: TGTGCCAGCAGCCGGGACAGGGCTAACTATGGCTACACCTTC
clone_size: .
j_call: TRBJ1-2
v_call: TRBV5-8
d_call: TRBD1

cdr3_aa: CASSVGTGGNSGELFF
cdr3_nt: TGTGCCAGCAGCGTGGGGACAGGGGGGAACTCCGGGGAGCTGTTTTTT
clone_size: .
j_call: TRBJ2-2
v_call: TRBV9
d_call: TRBD1

cdr3_aa: CASKTLTPNTGELFF
cdr3_nt: TGTGCCAGTAAAACCCTAACTCCGAACACCGGGGAGCTGTTTTTT
clone_size: once
j_call: TRBJ2-2
v_call: TRBV19
d_call: .

cdr3_aa: CASSLGGATNEKLFF
cdr3_nt: TGTGCCAGCAGCTTGGGGGGCGCAACTAATGAAAAACTGTTTTTT
clone_size: .
j_call: TRBJ1-4
v_call: TRBV5-4
d_call: .

cdr3_aa: CASSYRVPKNTEAFF
cdr3_nt: TGTGCCAGCAGTTACCGAGTCCCGAAGAACACTGAAGCTTTCTTT
clone_size: .
j_call: TRBJ1-1
v_call: TRBV6-5
d_call: .

cdr3_aa: CASREGRSSGNTIYF
cdr3_nt: TGTGCCAGCAGGGAGGGCAGGAGCTCTGGAAACACCATATATTTT
clone_size: .
j_call: TRBJ1-3
v_call: TRBV2
d_call: .

cdr3_aa: CASSPTWDRKEEAFF
cdr3_nt: TGTGCCAGCAGCCCGACATGGGACAGGAAAGAGGAAGCTTTCTTT
clone_size: .
j_call: TRBJ1-1
v_call: TRBV7-9
d_call: TRBD1

cdr3_aa: CASSFHNRGQGANGYTF
cdr3_nt: TGTGCCAGCAGTTTCCATAACCGAGGACAGGGGGCTAACGGCTACACCTTC
clone_size: .
j_call: TRBJ1-2
v_call: TRBV28
d_call: TRBD1

cdr3_aa: CASSSNRGAGNTIYF
cdr3_nt: TGTGCCAGCAGTTCTAATAGGGGTGCGGGAAACACCATATATTTT
clone_size: .
j_call: TRBJ1-3
v_call: TRBV6-6
d_call: .

cdr3_aa: CASSLGIVNYGYTF
cdr3_nt: TGTGCCAGCAGCTTGGGAATAGTGAACTATGGCTACACCTTC
clone_size: once
j_call: TRBJ1-2
v_call: TRBV5-4
d_call: .

cdr3_aa: CATKGTALYTGELFF
cdr3_nt: TGTGCCACCAAAGGGACAGCTCTTTACACCGGGGAGCTGTTTTTT
clone_size: .
j_call: TRBJ2-2
v_call: TRBV10-3
d_call: TRBD1

cdr3_aa: CASSSQETQYF
cdr3_nt: TGTGCCAGCAGCTCCCAAGAGACCCAGTACTTC
clone_size: once
j_call: TRBJ2-5
v_call: TRBV5-4
d_call: .

cdr3_aa: CASSADWGYGYTF
cdr3_nt: TGTGCCAGCAGCGCGGATTGGGGCTATGGCTACACCTTC
clone_size: .
j_call: TRBJ1-2
v_call: TRBV7-7
d_call: .

cdr3_aa: CASSSGQGTGNTIYF
cdr3_nt: TGTGCCAGCAGCTCCGGACAGGGAACTGGAAACACCATATATTTT
clone_size: .
j_call: TRBJ1-3
v_call: TRBV7-9
d_call: TRBD1

cdr3_aa: CASSPNSLGGQPQHF
cdr3_nt: TGTGCCAGCTCACCAAACTCACTAGGGGGCCAGCCCCAGCATTTT
clone_size: once
j_call: TRBJ1-5
v_call: TRBV18
d_call: TRBD1

cdr3_aa: CASGGREYQETQYF
cdr3_nt: TGTGCTAGTGGGGGACGGGAATACCAAGAGACCCAGTACTTC
clone_size: .
j_call: TRBJ2-5
v_call: TRBV12-5
d_call: .

cdr3_aa: CASSGQGKISSYEQYF
cdr3_nt: TGTGCCAGTAGTGGTCAGGGTAAGATTAGCTCCTACGAGCAGTACTTC
clone_size: .
j_call: TRBJ2-7
v_call: TRBV19
d_call: .

cdr3_aa: CASSPRQGALNEQFF
cdr3_nt: TGTGCCAGCAGCCCAAGACAGGGGGCCTTAAATGAGCAGTTCTTC
clone_size: once
j_call: TRBJ2-1
v_call: TRBV7-8
d_call: TRBD1

cdr3_aa: CASSPHQTANTEAFF
cdr3_nt: TGTGCCAGCAGCCCACACCAGACAGCGAACACTGAAGCTTTCTTT
clone_size: .
j_call: TRBJ1-1
v_call: TRBV6-5
d_call: .

cdr3_aa: CASSGRGAEQYF
cdr3_nt: TGTGCCAGCAGCGGAAGGGGAGCCGAGCAGTACTTC
clone_size: .
j_call: TRBJ2-7
v_call: TRBV28
d_call: .

cdr3_aa: CASSKVRGTGYVWDTDTQYF
cdr3_nt: TGTGCCAGCAGCAAAGTAAGGGGGACAGGGTATGTTTGGGACACAGATACGCAGTATTTT
clone_size: .
j_call: TRBJ2-3
v_call: TRBV21-1
d_call: .

cdr3_aa: CASSVVSGGYEQYF
cdr3_nt: TGTGCCAGCAGCGTAGTGTCAGGGGGCTACGAGCAGTACTTC
clone_size: .
j_call: TRBJ2-7
v_call: TRBV9
d_call: TRBD1

cdr3_aa: CASSPDRAYGYTF
cdr3_nt: TGTGCCAGCTCACCGGACAGGGCCTATGGCTACACCTTC
clone_size: .
j_call: TRBJ1-2
v_call: TRBV18
d_call: TRBD1

cdr3_aa: CASSQDLVTDTQYF
cdr3_nt: TGCGCCAGCAGCCAAGATCTTGTCACAGATACGCAGTATTTT
clone_size: .
j_call: TRBJ2-3
v_call: TRBV4-1
d_call: .

cdr3_aa: CASSLAGVPTYEQYF
cdr3_nt: TGTGCCAGCAGCTTAGCAGGGGTCCCAACCTACGAGCAGTACTTC
clone_size: .
j_call: TRBJ2-7
v_call: TRBV7-2
d_call: .

cdr3_aa: CASSLGDREFNSPLHF
cdr3_nt: TGCGCCAGCAGCTTGGGGGACAGGGAATTTAATTCACCCCTCCACTTT
clone_size: .
j_call: TRBJ1-6
v_call: TRBV5-1
d_call: TRBD1

cdr3_aa: CASSQTRAGGPYNEQFF
cdr3_nt: TGCGCCAGCAGCCAGACCAGGGCGGGGGGCCCATATAATGAGCAGTTCTTC
clone_size: .
j_call: TRBJ2-1
v_call: TRBV4-1
d_call: TRBD2

cdr3_aa: CASSYQGSSNQPQHF
cdr3_nt: TGTGCCAGCAGTTATCAGGGGAGTTCTAATCAGCCCCAGCATTTT
clone_size: .
j_call: TRBJ1-5
v_call: TRBV5-8
d_call: .

cdr3_aa: CASRGQGASGELFF
cdr3_nt: TGTGCCAGCAGGGGACAGGGGGCCAGCGGGGAGCTGTTTTTT
clone_size: .
j_call: TRBJ2-2
v_call: TRBV6-4
d_call: TRBD1

cdr3_aa: CASSLDSSGGIETQYF
cdr3_nt: TGTGCCAGCAGTTTAGATTCTAGCGGGGGTATAGAGACCCAGTACTTC
clone_size: .
j_call: TRBJ2-5
v_call: TRBV28
d_call: TRBD2

cdr3_aa: CASSPTGLPYGYTF
cdr3_nt: TGTGCCAGCAGTCCGACAGGTCTTCCCTATGGCTACACCTTC
clone_size: .
j_call: TRBJ1-2
v_call: TRBV28
d_call: .

cdr3_aa: CASSGDRGKLFF
cdr3_nt: TGTGCCAGCAGCGGCGACAGGGGCAAACTGTTTTTT
clone_size: .
j_call: TRBJ1-4
v_call: TRBV5-4
d_call: TRBD1